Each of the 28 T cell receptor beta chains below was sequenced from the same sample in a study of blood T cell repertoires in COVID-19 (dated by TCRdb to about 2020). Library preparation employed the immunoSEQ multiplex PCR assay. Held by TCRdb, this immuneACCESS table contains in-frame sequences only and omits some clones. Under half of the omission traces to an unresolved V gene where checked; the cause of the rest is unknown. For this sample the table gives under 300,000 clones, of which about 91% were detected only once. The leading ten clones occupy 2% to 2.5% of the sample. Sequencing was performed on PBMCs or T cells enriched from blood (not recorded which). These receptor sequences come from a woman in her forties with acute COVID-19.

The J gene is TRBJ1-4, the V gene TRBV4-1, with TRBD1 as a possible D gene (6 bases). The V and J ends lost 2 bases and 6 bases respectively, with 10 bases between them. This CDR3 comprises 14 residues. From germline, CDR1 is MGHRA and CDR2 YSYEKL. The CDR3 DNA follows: TGCGCCAGCAGCCAAAACAGGGATTATGAAAAACTGTTTTTT. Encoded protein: CASSQNRDYEKLFF.

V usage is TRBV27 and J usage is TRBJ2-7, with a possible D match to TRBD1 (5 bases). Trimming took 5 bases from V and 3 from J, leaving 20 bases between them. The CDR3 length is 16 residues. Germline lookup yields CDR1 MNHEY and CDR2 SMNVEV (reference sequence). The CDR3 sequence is CASSASLGRVGYEQYF. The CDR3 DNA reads TGTGCCAGCAGTGCATCGTTAGGCAGGGTCGGCTACGAGCAGTACTTC.

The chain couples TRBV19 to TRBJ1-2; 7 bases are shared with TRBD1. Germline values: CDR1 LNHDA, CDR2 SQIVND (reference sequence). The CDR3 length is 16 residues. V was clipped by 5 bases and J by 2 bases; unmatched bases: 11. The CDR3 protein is CASSSRPGQRNYGYTF. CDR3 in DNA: TGTGCCAGTAGTTCCCGTCCGGGACAGAGAAACTATGGCTACACCTTC. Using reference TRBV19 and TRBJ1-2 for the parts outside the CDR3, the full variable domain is DGGITQSPKYLFRKEGQNVTLSCEQNLNHDAMYWYRQDPGQGLRLIYYSQIVNDFQKGDIAEGYSVSREKKESFPLTVTSAQKNPTAFYLCASSSRPGQRNYGYTFGSGTRLTVV.

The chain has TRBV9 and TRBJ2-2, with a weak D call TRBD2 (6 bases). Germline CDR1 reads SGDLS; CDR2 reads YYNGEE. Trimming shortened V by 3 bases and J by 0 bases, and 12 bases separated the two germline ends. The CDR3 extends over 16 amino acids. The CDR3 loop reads CASSARGWANTGELFF. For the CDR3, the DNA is TGTGCCAGCAGCGCCCGGGGGTGGGCGAACACCGGGGAGCTGTTTTTT.

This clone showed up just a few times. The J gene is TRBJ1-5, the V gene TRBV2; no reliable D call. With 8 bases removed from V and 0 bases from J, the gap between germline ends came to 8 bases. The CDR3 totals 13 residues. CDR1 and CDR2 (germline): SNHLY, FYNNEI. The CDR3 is CASHGYSNQPQHF. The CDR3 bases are TGTGCCAGCCACGGGTATAGCAATCAGCCCCAGCATTTT. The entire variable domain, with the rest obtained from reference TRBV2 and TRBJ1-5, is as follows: EPEVTQTPSHQVTQMGQEVILRCVPISNHLYFYWYRQILGQKVEFLVSFYNNEISEKSEIFDDQFSVERPDGSNFTLKIRSTKLEDSAMYFCASHGYSNQPQHFGDGTRLSIL.

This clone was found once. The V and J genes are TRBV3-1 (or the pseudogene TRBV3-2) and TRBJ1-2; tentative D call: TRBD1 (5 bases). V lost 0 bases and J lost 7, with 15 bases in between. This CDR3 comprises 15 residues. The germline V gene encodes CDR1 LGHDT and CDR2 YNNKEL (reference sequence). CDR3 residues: CASSQDLQGVGGYTF. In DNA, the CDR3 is TGTGCCAGCAGCCAAGATCTTCAAGGGGTGGGTGGCTACACCTTC.

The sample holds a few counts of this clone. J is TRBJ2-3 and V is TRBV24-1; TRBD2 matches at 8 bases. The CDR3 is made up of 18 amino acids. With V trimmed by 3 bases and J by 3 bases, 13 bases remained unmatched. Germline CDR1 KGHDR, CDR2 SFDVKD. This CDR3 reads CATSDPSGGGIETDTQYF. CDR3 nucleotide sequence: TGTGCCACCAGTGATCCATCCGGGGGGGGGATCGAGACAGATACGCAGTATTTT.

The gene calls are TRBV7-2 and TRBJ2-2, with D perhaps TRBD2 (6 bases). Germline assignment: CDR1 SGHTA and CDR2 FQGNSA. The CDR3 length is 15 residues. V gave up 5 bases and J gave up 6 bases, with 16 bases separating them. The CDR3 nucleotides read TGTGCCAGCAGCCGGTATAGCGGTGGCGCCGGGGAGCTGTTTTTT. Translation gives CASSRYSGGAGELFF.

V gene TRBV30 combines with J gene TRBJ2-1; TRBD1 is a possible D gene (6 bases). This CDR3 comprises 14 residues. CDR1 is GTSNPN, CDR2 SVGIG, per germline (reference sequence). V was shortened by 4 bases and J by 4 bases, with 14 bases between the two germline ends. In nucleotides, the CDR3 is TGTGCCTGGAACCGGGACACATCTTACAATGAGCAGTTCTTC. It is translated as CAWNRDTSYNEQFF.

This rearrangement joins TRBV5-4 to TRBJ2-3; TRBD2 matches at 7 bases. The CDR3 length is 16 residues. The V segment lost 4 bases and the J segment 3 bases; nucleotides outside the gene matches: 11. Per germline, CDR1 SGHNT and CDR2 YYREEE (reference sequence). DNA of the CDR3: TGTGCCAGCAGCGCGTCACTAGCGAGGGTAACAGATACGCAGTATTTT. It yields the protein CASSASLARVTDTQYF.

CDR3 in amino acids: CASGYTVNYGYTF. In nucleotides, the CDR3 is TGTGCCAGCGGATACACAGTAAACTATGGCTACACCTTC. The chain uses TRBV9 and TRBJ1-2; D remains ambiguous. Trimming took off 7 bases at V and 2 bases at J, with 12 bases between the two ends. CDR1 and CDR2 from the germline V gene are SGDLS and YYNGEE. The CDR3 has 13 residues.

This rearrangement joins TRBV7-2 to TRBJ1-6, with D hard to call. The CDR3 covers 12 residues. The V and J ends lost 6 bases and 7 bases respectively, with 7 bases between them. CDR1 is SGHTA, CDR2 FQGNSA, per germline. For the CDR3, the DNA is TGTGCCAGCAGTTTTCTAAATTCACCCCTCCACTTT. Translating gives CASSFLNSPLHF.

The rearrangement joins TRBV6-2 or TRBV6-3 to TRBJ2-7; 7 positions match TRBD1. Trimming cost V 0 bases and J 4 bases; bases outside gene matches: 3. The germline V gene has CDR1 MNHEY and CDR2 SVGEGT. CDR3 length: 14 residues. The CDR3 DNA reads TGTGCCAGCAGTTACTCGGGACAGAGGTACGAGCAGTACGTC. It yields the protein CASSYSGQRYEQYV.

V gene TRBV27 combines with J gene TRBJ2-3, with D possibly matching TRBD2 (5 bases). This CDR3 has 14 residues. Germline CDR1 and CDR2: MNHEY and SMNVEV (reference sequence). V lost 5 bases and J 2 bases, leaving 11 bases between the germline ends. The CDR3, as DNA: TGTGCCAGCAGTCCCCCGGGGTTCACAGATACGCAGTATTTT. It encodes CASSPPGFTDTQYF.

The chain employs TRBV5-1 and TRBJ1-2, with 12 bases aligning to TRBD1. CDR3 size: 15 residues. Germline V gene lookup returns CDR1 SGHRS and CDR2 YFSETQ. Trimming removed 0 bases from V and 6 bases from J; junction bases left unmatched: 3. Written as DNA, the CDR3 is TGCGCCAGCAGCTTGGAGGGACAGGGGGCGAATGGCTACACCTTC. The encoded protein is CASSLEGQGANGYTF.

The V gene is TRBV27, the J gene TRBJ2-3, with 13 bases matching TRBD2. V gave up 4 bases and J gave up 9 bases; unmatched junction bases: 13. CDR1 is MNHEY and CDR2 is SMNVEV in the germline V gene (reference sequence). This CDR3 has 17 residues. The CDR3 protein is CASSSLGLAGAPKTQYF. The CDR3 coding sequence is TGTGCCAGCAGTTCACTTGGACTAGCGGGGGCCCCGAAGACGCAGTATTTT.

The CDR3: CASSTSVVEGQPQHF. The CDR3 nucleotides are TGTGCCAGCAGCACCTCAGTGGTTGAGGGTCAGCCCCAGCATTTT. V is TRBV5-6 and J is TRBJ1-5; D gene uncertain. The CDR3 has 15 amino acids. Germline CDR1 and CDR2: SGHDT and YYEEEE. V was cut by 4 bases and J by 6 bases, with 17 bases left in between.

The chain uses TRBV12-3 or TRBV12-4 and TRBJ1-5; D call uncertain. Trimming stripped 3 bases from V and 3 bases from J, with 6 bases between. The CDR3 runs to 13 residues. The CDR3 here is CASSLSLNQPQHF. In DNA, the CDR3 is TGTGCCAGCAGTTTGAGCCTCAATCAGCCCCAGCATTTT.

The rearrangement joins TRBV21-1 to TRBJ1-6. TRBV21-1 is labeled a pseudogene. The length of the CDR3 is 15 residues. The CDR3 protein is CASSKAGSINSPLHF. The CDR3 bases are TGTGCCAGCAGCAAAGCAGGGAGCATTAATTCACCCCTCCACTTT.

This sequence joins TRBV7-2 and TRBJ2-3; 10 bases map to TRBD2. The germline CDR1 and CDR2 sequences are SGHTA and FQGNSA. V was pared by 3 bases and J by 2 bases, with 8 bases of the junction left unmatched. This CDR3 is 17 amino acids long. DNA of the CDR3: TGTGCCAGCAGCTTGGGAGTAGCGGGGGGCCTCACAGATACGCAGTATTTT. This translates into CASSLGVAGGLTDTQYF.

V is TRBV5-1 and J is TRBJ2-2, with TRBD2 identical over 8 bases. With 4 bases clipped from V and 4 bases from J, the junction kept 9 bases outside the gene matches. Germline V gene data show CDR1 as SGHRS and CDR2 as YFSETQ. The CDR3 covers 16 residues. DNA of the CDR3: TGCGCCAGCAGCCCGGGGACTAGTCTGACCACCGGGGAGCTGTTTTTT. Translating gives CASSPGTSLTTGELFF.

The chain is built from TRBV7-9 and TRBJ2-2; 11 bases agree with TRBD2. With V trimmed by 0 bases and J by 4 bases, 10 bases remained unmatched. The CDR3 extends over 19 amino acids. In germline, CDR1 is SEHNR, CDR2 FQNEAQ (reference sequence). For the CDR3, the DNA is TGTGCCAGCAGCTTAGCGGCGCTAGCGGGAGGCGGTAGCACCGGGGAGCTGTTTTTT. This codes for CASSLAALAGGGSTGELFF.

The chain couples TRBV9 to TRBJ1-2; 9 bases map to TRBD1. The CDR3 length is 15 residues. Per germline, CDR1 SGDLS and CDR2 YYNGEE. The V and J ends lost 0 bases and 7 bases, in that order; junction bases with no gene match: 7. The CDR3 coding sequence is TGTGCCAGCAGCGTAGACCGACAGGGGGTTGGTGGCTACACCTTC. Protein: CASSVDRQGVGGYTF.

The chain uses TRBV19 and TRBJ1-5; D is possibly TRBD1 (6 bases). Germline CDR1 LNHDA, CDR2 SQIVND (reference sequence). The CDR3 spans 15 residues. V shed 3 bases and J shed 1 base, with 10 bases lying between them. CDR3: CASSMDTGSNQPQHF. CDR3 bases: TGTGCCAGTAGTATGGATACAGGGAGCAATCAGCCCCAGCATTTT.

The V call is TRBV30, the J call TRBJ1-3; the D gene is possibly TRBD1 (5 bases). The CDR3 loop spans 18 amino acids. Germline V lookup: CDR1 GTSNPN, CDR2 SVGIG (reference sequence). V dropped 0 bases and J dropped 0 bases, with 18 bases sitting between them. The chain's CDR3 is CAWSVRQGTFHSGNTIYF. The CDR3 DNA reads TGTGCCTGGAGTGTAAGGCAGGGAACGTTCCACTCTGGAAACACCATATATTTT.

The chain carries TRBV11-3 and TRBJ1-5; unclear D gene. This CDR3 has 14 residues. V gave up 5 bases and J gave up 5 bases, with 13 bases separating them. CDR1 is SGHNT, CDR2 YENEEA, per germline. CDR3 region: CASSQSGGYQPQHF. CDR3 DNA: TGTGCCAGCAGCCAAAGCGGAGGTTATCAGCCCCAGCATTTT.

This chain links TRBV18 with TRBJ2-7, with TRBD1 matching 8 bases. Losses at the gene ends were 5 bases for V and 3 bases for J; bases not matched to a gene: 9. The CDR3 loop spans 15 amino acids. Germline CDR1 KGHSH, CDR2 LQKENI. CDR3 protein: CASSTGTGYHYEQYF. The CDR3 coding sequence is TGTGCCAGCTCAACCGGGACAGGATATCACTACGAGCAGTACTTC.

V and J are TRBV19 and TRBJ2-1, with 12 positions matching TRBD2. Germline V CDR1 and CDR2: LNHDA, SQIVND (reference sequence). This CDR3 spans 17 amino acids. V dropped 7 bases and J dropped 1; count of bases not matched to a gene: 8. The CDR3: CASKLAGGLGSYNEQFF. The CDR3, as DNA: TGTGCCAGTAAGCTAGCGGGAGGGCTAGGGTCCTACAATGAGCAGTTCTTC.